Below are 5 T cell receptor beta chains sequenced from a single sample in a study of blood T cell repertoires in COVID-19. TCRdb's table, derived via immunoSEQ multiplex PCR, lists solely in-frame clones and lacks some. The sample shows around 260,000 clones, 80% to 90% of them seen only once. Sequenced input: peripheral blood. All receptors derive from a man younger than 40 with acute or convalescent COVID-19.

The J gene is TRBJ1-5, the V gene TRBV2, with 8 bases fitting TRBD1. CDR1 is SNHLY and CDR2 is FYNNEI in the germline V gene. The CDR3 loop spans 14 amino acids. Trimming took 2 bases from V and 5 from J; bases not matched to a gene: 2. The CDR3 region is CASSESTGDQPQHF. CDR3 nucleotide sequence: TGTGCCAGCAGTGAATCGACAGGGGATCAGCCCCAGCATTTT.

The chain uses TRBV7-2 and TRBJ2-5; 7 nucleotides agree with TRBD2. Germline V gives CDR1 SGHTA, CDR2 FQGNSA. The CDR3 covers 18 residues. V gave up 2 bases and J gave up 5 bases; unmatched junction bases: 17. CDR3 region: CASSLFTSGTPIRETQYF. The CDR3 nucleotides read TGTGCCAGCAGCTTATTCACCAGCGGGACTCCCATCCGGGAGACCCAGTACTTC.

This rearrangement joins TRBV6-5 to TRBJ2-1; weak D call: TRBD2 (5 bases). V was shortened by 7 bases and J by 9 bases, with 13 bases between the two germline ends. The germline CDR1 and CDR2 sequences are MNHEY and SVGAGI. This CDR3 comprises 12 residues. CDR3 DNA: TGTGCCAGCAACCCCCCGGCGGGTGAGCAGTTCTTC. Its translation is CASNPPAGEQFF.

V and J are TRBV19 and TRBJ2-7; D unresolved. Trimming cost V 3 bases and J 0 bases, with 9 bases left between them. CDR1 and CDR2 (germline): LNHDA, SQIVND (reference sequence). The CDR3 totals 14 residues. The CDR3 DNA reads as TGTGCCAGTAGTATTGGCTCAAGCTCCTACGAGCAGTACTTC. Amino acid sequence: CASSIGSSSYEQYF. The variable domain in full, with the rest retrieved from reference TRBV19 and TRBJ2-7, is DGGITQSPKYLFRKEGQNVTLSCEQNLNHDAMYWYRQDPGQGLRLIYYSQIVNDFQKGDIAEGYSVSREKKESFPLTVTSAQKNPTAFYLCASSIGSSSYEQYFGPGTRLTVT.

V and J are TRBV24-1 and TRBJ2-2; the match to TRBD1 covers 7 bases. This CDR3 spans 15 amino acids. V shed 4 bases, J shed 6 bases, and the junction held 7 bases outside the gene matches. The germline CDR1 and CDR2 sequences are KGHDR and SFDVKD. The chain's CDR3 is CATSETGKVAGELFF. CDR3 sequence (DNA): TGTGCCACCAGTGAGACAGGGAAGGTAGCCGGGGAGCTGTTTTTT.